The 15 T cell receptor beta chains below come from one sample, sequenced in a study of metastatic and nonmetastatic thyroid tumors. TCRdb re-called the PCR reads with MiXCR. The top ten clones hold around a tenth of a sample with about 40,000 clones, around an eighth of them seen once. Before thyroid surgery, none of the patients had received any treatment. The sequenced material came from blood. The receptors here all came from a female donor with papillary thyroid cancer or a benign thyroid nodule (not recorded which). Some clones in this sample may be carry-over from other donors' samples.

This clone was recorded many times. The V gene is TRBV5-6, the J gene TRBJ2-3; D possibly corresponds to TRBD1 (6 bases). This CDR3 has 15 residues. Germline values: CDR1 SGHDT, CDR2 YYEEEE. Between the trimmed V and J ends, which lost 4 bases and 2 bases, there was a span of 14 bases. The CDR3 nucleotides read TGTGCCAGCAGCCAACCAGGACAGACCACAGATACGCAGTATTTT. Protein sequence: CASSQPGQTTDTQYF.

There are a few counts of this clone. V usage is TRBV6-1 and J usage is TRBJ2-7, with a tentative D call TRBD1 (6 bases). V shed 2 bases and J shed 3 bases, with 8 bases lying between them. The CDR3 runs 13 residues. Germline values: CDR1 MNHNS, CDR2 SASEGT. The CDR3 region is CASSELQGYEQYF. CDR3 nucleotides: TGTGCCAGCAGTGAACTACAGGGCTACGAGCAGTACTTC.

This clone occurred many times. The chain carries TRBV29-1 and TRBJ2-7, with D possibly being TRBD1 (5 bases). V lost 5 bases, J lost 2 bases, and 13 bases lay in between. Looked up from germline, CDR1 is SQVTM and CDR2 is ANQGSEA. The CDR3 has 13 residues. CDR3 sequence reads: CSVFDSSAYEQYF. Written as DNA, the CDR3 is TGCAGCGTTTTCGACAGCTCGGCCTACGAGCAGTACTTC.

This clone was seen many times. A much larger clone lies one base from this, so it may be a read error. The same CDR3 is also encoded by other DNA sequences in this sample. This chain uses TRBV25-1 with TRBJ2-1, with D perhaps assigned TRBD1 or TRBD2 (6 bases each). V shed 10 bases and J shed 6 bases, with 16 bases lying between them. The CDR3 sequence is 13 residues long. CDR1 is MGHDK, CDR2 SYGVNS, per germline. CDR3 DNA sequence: TGTGCCAATGATAGGGGGGAGTGCAATGAGCAGTTCTTC. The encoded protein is CANDRGECNEQFF.

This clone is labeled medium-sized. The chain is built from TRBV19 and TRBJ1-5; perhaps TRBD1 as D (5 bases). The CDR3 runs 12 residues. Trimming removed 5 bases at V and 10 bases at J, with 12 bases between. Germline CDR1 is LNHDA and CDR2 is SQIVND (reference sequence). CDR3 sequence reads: CASSPPWGPQHF. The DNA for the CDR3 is TGTGCCAGTAGTCCCCCCTGGGGCCCCCAGCATTTT. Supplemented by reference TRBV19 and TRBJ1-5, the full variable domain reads DGGITQSPKYLFRKEGQNVTLSCEQNLNHDAMYWYRQDPGQGLRLIYYSQIVNDFQKGDIAEGYSVSREKKESFPLTVTSAQKNPTAFYLCASSPPWGPQHFGDGTRLSIL.

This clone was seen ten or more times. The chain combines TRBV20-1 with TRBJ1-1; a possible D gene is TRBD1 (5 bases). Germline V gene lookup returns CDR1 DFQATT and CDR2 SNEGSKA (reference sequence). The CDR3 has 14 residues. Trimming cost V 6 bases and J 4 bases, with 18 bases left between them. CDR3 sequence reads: CSAIPGVGGTEAFF. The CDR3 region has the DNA TGCAGTGCCATCCCGGGGGTGGGGGGCACTGAAGCTTTCTTT.

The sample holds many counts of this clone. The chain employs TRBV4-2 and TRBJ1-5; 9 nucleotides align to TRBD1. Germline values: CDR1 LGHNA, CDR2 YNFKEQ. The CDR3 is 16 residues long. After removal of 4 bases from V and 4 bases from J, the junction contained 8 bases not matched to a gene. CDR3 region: CASSPGPGQGNQPQHF. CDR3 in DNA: TGTGCCAGCAGCCCAGGACCTGGACAGGGGAATCAGCCCCAGCATTTT.

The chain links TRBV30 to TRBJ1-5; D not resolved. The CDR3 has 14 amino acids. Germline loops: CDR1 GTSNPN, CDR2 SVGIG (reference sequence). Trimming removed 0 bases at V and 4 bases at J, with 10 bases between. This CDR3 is CAWSVALENQPQHF. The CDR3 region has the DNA TGTGCCTGGAGTGTGGCCCTCGAGAATCAGCCCCAGCATTTT.

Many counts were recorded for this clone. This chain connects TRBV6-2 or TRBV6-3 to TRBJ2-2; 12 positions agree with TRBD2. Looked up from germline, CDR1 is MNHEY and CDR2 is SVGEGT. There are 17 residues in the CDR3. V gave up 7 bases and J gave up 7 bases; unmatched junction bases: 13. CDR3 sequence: CASTKGLAGGPGGELFF. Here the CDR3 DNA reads TGTGCCAGCACCAAAGGCCTAGCGGGAGGGCCAGGCGGGGAGCTGTTTTTT.

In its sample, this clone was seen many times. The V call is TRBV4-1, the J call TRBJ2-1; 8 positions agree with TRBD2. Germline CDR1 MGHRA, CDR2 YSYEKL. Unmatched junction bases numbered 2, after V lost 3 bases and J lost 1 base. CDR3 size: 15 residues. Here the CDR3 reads CASSQLAGSYNEQFF. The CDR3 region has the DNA TGCGCCAGCAGCCAGCTAGCGGGTTCCTACAATGAGCAGTTCTTC.

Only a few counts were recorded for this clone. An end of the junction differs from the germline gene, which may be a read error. The chain's CDR3 is CASRGPAYGQYF. CDR3 nucleotide sequence: TGTGCCAGCAGAGGACCTGCCTACGGGCAGTACTTC. The V and J genes are TRBV6-4 and TRBJ2-7; unclear D gene. Looked up from germline, CDR1 is MRHNA and CDR2 is SNTAGT. The CDR3 is 12 residues long.

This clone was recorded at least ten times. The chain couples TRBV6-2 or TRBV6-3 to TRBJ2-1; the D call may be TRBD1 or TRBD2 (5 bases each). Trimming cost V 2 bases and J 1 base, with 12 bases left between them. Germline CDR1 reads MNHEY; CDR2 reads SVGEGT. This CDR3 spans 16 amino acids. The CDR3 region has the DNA TGTGCCAGCAGTTACGAGGTTGGGGGTTCCTACAATGAGCAGTTCTTC. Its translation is CASSYEVGGSYNEQFF.

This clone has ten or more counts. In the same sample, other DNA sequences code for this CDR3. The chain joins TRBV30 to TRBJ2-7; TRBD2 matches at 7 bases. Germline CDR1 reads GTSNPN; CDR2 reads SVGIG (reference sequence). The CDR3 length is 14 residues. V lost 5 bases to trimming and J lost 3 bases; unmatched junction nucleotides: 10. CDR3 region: CAWASGTGFYEQYF. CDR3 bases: TGTGCCTGGGCCAGCGGGACGGGATTCTACGAGCAGTACTTC.

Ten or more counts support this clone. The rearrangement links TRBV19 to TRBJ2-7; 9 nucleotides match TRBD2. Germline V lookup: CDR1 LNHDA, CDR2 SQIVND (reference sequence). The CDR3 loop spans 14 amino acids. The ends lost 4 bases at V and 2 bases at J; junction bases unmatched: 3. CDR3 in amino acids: CASSSGRDPYEQYF. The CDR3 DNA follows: TGTGCCAGTAGTAGCGGGAGGGATCCCTACGAGCAGTACTTC.

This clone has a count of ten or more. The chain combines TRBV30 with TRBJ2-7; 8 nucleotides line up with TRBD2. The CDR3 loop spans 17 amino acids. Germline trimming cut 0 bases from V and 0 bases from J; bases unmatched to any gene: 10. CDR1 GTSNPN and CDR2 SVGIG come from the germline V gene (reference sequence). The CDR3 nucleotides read TGTGCCTGGAGTGTAGGACTAGCTGCTATCAGCTCCTACGAGCAGTACTTC. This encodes CAWSVGLAAISSYEQYF. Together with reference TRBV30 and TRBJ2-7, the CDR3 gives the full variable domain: SQTIHQWPATLVQPVGSPLSLECTVEGTSNPNLYWYRQAAGRGLQLLFYSVGIGQISSEVPQNLSASRPQDRQFILSSKKLLLSDSGFYLCAWSVGLAAISSYEQYFGPGTRLTVT.